The entry that follows covers one T cell receptor beta chain sequence. As yet, its antigen is unknown. Use of 60 Vbeta and 13 Jbeta primers characterized the PCR. TCRdb's table, derived via immunoSEQ multiplex PCR, lists solely in-frame clones and lacks some. The sample has about 260,000 clones; about four fifths are singletons. The germline CDR1 and CDR2 sequences are MNHNY and SVGAGI (reference sequence). Losses at the gene ends were 9 bases for V and 6 bases for J; bases not matched to a gene: 3. The CDR3 totals 11 residues. The source of the sample is a study of cytomegalovirus exposure and HLA in healthy donors. The study, taken as a whole, reports: No immune exposure information besides CMV serostatus was available. TCR beta chains numbering some 150 were designated cytomegalovirus-associated.

The sequencing input was PBMCs. V gene TRBV6-6 combines with J gene TRBJ1-1; the match to TRBD1 covers 8 bases. The clonotype originates from a woman aged 35 to 49 in good health and CMV-seropositive. For the CDR3, the DNA is TGTGCCAGTATACAGGGGGCTGAAGCTTTCTTT. Translating it yields CASIQGAEAFF.